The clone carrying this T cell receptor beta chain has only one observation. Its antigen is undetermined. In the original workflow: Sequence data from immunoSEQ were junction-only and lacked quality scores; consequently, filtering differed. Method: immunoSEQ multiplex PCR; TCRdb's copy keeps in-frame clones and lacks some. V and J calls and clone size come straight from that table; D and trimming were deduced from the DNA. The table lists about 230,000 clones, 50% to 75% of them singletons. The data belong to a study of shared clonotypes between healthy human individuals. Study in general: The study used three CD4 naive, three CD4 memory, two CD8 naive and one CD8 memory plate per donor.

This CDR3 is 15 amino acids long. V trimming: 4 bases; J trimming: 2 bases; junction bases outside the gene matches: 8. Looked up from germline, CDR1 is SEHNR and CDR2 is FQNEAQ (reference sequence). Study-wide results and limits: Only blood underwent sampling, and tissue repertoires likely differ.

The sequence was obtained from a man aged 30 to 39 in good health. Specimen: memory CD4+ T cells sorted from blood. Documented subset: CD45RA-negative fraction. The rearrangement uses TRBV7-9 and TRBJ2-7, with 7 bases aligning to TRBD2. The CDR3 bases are TGTGCCAGCAGCTCTCGAGGGGAGGGGACCTACGAGCAGTACTTC. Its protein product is CASSSRGEGTYEQYF.